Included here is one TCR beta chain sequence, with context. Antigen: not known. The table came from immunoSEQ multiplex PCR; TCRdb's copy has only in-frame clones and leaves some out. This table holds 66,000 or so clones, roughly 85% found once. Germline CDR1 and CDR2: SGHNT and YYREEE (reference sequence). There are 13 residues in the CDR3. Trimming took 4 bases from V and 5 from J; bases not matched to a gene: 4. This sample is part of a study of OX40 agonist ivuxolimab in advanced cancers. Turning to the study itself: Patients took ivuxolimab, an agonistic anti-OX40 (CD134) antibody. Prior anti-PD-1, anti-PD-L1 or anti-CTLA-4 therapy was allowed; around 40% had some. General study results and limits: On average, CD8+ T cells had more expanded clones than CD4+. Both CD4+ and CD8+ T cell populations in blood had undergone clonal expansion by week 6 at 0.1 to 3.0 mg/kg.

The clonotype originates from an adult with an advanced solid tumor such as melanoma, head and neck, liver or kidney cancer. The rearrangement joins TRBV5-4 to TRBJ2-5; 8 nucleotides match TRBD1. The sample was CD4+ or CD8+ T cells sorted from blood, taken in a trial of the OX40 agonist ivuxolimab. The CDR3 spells CASSRTGIETQYF. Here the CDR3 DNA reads TGTGCCAGCAGCAGGACAGGGATCGAGACCCAGTACTTC.